The clone carrying this T cell receptor beta chain was seen only once. This record belongs to a study of blood T cell repertoires in COVID-19. Study at large: In each case, the material was cDNA or gDNA derived from T cells, B-cell-depleted T cells, or PBMCs.

From germline, CDR1 is LNHDA and CDR2 SQIVND (reference sequence). The CDR3 runs 14 residues. Trimming at V came to 4 bases and at J to 3 bases, leaving 5 bases not matched to a gene. TCRdb keeps only in-frame clones here, not all; method: immunoSEQ multiplex PCR. Seen here are 200,000 to 300,000 clones, approximately 86% observed once, and the top ten hold over 2.5%. The clonotype originates from a woman between 18 and 29 years old who had recovered from COVID-19. The chain couples TRBV19 to TRBJ2-7; 8 bases are a match to TRBD1. The sequenced sample was PBMCs or T cells enriched from blood (not recorded which). The CDR3 DNA reads as TGTGCCAGTAGTAGAGACAGGGGTGGCTACGAGCAGTACTTC. Protein: CASSRDRGGYEQYF.